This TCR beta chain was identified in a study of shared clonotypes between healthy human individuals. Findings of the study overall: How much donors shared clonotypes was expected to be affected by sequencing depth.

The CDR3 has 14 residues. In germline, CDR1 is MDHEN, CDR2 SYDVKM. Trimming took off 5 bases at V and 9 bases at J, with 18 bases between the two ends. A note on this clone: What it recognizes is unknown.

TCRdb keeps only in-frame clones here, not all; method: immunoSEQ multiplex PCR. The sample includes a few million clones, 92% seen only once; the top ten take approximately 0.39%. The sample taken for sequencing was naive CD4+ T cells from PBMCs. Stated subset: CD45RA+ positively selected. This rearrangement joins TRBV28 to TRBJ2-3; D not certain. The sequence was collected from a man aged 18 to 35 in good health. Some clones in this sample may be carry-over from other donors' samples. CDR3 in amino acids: CASSPPSLPNTQYF. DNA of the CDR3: TGTGCCAGCAGTCCCCCTAGTTTGCCGAACACGCAGTATTTT.